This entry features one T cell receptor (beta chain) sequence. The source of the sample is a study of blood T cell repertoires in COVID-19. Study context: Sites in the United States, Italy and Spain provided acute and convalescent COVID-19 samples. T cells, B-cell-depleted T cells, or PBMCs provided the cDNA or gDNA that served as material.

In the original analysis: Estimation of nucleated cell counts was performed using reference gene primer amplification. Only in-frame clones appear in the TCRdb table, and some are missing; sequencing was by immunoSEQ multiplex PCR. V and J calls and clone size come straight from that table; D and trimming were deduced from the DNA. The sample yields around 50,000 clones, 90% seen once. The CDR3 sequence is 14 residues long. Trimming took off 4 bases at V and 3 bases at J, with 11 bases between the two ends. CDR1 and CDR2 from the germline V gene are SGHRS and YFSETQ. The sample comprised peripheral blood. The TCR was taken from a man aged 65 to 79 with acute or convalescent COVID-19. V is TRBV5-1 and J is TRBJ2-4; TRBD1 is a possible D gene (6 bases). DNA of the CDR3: TGCGCCAGCAGCCGGGACACGGGCAAAAACATTCAGTACTTC. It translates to CASSRDTGKNIQYF.